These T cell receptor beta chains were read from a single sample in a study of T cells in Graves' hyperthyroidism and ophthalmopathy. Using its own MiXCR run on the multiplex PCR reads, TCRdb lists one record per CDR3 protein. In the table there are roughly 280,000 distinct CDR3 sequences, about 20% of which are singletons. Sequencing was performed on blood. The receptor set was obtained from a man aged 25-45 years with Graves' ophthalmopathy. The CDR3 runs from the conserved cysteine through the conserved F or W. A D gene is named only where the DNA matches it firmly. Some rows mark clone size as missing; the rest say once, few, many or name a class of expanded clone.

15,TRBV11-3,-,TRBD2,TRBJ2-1,TGTGCCAGCAGCTTAGGTGGCGGGAGAATCAATGAGCAGTTCTTC,CASSLGGGRINEQFF
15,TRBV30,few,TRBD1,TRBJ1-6,TGTGCCTGGAGGGGGACAGGGGCGCGAAATTCACCCCTCCACTTT,CAWRGTGARNSPLHF
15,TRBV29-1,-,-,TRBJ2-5,TGCAGCGTTGAAATTGGTTTAGTCGCGGGGGAGACCCAGTACTTC,CSVEIGLVAGETQYF
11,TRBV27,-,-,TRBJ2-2,TGTGCCATAGGATGGGCCGGGGAGCTGTTTTTT,CAIGWAGELFF
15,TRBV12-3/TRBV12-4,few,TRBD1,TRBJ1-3,TGTGCCAGCAGTTCCGGACAGGCCGCTCGAAACACCATATATTTT,CASSSGQAARNTIYF
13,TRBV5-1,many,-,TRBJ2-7,TGCGCCAGCAGCCCGGGACTGGACTACGAGCAGTACTTC,CASSPGLDYEQYF
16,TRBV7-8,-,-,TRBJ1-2,TGTGCCAGCAGCTCGGGACGCTTCCGACCTCACAATGGCTACACCTTC,CASSSGRFRPHNGYTF
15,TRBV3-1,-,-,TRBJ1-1,TGTGCCAGCAGCCAATGGGGTCAGGCACGTTTGGAAGCTTTCTTT,CASSQWGQARLEAFF
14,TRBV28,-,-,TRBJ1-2,TGTGCCAGCAGTTCTTGGGGGGGTACCAATGGCTACACCTTC,CASSSWGGTNGYTF
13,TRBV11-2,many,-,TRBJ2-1,TGTGCCAGCAGCTTAGTAATGGGAGATGAGCAGTTCTTC,CASSLVMGDEQFF
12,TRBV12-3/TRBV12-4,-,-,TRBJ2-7,TGTGCCAGCAGTGGCGAGGGATTCAAGCAGTACTTC,CASSGEGFKQYF
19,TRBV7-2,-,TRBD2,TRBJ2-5,TGTGCCAGCAGCCTATTGGGACTAGCGGGGAGGATTGACTTGGAGACCCAGTACTTC,CASSLLGLAGRIDLETQYF
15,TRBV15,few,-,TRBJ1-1,TGTGCCACCAGCAGAGATCGAGCCCGCGGGGCTGAAGCTTTCTTT,CATSRDRARGAEAFF
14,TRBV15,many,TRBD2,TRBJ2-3,TGTGCCACCAGCACGGGACTAGCCCCCGGGTCGCAGTATTTT,CATSTGLAPGSQYF
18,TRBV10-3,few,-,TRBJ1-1,TGTGCCATCAGTGATCAAACAGGGATGGACATTGGGCACACTGAAGCTTTCTTT,CAISDQTGMDIGHTEAFF
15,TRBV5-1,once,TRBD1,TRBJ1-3,TGCGCCAGCAGCTTGGGCGGGACAGGGAGGAACACCATATATTTT,CASSLGGTGRNTIYF
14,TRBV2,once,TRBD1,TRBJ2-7,TGTGCCAGCAGTGAGGACAGGGGGCACTACGAGCAGTACTTC,CASSEDRGHYEQYF
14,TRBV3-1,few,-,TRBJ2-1,TGTGCCAGCAGCCAAGATCCCGTGGAAAATGAGCAGTTCTTC,CASSQDPVENEQFF
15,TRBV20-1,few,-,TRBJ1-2,TGCAGTGCTATTCCGCCGACAGGTGAATTCTATGGCTACACCTTC,CSAIPPTGEFYGYTF
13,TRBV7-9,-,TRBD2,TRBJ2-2,TGTGCCAGCAGCCCGGGGGGACCCGGGGAGCTGTTTTTT,CASSPGGPGELFF
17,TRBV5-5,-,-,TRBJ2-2,TGTGCCAGCAGCTTGGGGCCCTCTCGCGGGAACACCGGGGAGCTGTTTTTT,CASSLGPSRGNTGELFF
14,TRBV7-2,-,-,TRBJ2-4,TGTGCCAGCAGCGCGGACAGAGTCAAAAACATTCAGTACTTC,CASSADRVKNIQYF
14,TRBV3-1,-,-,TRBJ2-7,TGTGCCAGCAGCCAGGGGACCGGCGGAGGCAAGCAGTACTTC,CASSQGTGGGKQYF
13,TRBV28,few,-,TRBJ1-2,TGTGCCAGCAGTATAGAGAGTAACTATGGCTACACCTTC,CASSIESNYGYTF
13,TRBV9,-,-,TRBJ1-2,TGTGCCAGCAGCGTCACGGGGAGTAAAGGCTACACCTTC,CASSVTGSKGYTF
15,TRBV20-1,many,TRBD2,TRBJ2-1,TGCAGTGCGGGTCCCTCTAGCGGGAGGGTCAATGAGCAGTTCTTC,CSAGPSSGRVNEQFF